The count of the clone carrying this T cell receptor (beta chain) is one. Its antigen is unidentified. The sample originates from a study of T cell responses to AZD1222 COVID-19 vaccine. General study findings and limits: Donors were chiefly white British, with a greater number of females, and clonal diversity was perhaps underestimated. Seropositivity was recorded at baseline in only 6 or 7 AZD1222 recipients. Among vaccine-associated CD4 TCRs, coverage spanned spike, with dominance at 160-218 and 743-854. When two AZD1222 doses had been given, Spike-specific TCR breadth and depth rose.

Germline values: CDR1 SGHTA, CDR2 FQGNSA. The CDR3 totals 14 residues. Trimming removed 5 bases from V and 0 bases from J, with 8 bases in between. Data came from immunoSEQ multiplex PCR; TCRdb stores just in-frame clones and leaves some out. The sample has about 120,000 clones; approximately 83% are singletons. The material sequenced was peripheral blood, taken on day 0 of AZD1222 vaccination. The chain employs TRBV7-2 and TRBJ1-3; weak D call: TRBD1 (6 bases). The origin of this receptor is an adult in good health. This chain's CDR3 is CASSEDSSGNTIYF. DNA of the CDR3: TGTGCCAGCAGCGAGGACAGCTCTGGAAACACCATATATTTT.